This T cell receptor beta chain derives from a study of blood T cell repertoires in COVID-19. Study context: Sites across the United States, Italy and Spain contributed samples from acute and convalescent COVID-19. T cells, B-cell-depleted T cells, or PBMCs supplied cDNA or gDNA.

The ends lost 3 bases at V and 1 base at J; junction bases unmatched: 2. This CDR3 has 16 amino acids. The germline gives CDR1 SGHRS, CDR2 YFSETQ. Generated by immunoSEQ multiplex PCR, the TCRdb table keeps only in-frame clones and is missing some. The repertoire has 100,000 to 150,000 clones, roughly four fifths of them found once; the top ten carry 12%. The TCR originated in a man aged 60-69 years with acute or convalescent COVID-19. The sample was peripheral blood. J is TRBJ2-2 and V is TRBV5-1, with 11 nucleotides matching TRBD1. As DNA, the CDR3 is TGCGCCAGCAGCTCGGACAGGGGGCGGAACACCGGGGAGCTGTTTTTT. Residues: CASSSDRGRNTGELFF.